This passage covers 15 T cell receptor beta chains from one sample sequenced in a study of neurological immune-mediated disorders. In TCRdb, the 5' RACE reads were re-called with MiXCR into one record per CDR3 protein. Of roughly 65,000 distinct CDR3 sequences detected, around 4% appear once; the ten largest clones hold roughly 2.5%. Source material: PBMCs. These receptors originate from a man aged 45-65 years with multiple sclerosis.

The rearrangement joins TRBV5-1 to TRBJ1-1; possibly TRBD1 for D (5 bases). This CDR3 contains 13 residues. Per germline, CDR1 SGHRS and CDR2 YFSETQ. Trimming took off 7 bases at V and 0 bases at J, with 10 bases between the two ends. The CDR3 DNA follows: TGCGCCAGCGGGGGAAAGATGAACACTGAAGCTTTCTTT. Its translation: CASGGKMNTEAFF.

Many counts were recorded for this clonotype. DNA of the CDR3: TGCAGTGCTGCAACCGCGGTGACCATGAACACTGAAGCTTTCTTT. This codes for CSAATAVTMNTEAFF. The chain has TRBV20-1 and TRBJ1-1, with D hard to call. Germline V gives CDR1 DFQATT, CDR2 SNEGSKA (reference sequence). V lost 5 bases and J 0 bases, leaving 16 bases between the germline ends. This CDR3 is 15 amino acids long.

This clonotype showed up many times. The junction shows a germline mismatch at one end, possibly a read error. V and J are TRBV5-1 and TRBJ1-2, with TRBD1 matching 9 bases. This CDR3 contains 15 residues. The germline V gene has CDR1 SGHRS and CDR2 YFSETQ. For the CDR3, the DNA is TGCGCCAGCAGCGTAATACAGGGGGCTGGCTATGGCCACACCTTC. Its protein is CASSVIQGAGYGHTF.

This clonotype has at least ten counts. The genes are TRBV5-5 and TRBJ2-2, with 7 bases aligning to TRBD2. There are 15 residues in the CDR3. The ends lost 0 bases at V and 7 bases at J; junction bases unmatched: 6. CDR1 is SGHKS, CDR2 YYEKEE, per germline (reference sequence). DNA for the CDR3: TGTGCCAGCAGCTTGGGTGCCCAGCGGGGCGGGGAGCTGTTTTTT. Protein: CASSLGAQRGGELFF.

This clonotype was picked up many times. The chain recombines TRBV14 with TRBJ1-2; a weak D match, TRBD1 (5 bases). The germline V gene encodes CDR1 SGHDN and CDR2 FVKESK. V lost 0 bases, J lost 6 bases, and 14 bases lay in between. The CDR3 has 15 residues. CDR3 coding DNA: TGTGCCAGCAGCCAAGAACCGGCCAGGGTAGATGGCTACACCTTC. Translated: CASSQEPARVDGYTF.

This sequence joins TRBV20-1 and TRBJ1-2, with 10 bases aligning to TRBD1. The CDR3 contains 13 residues. Trimming at V came to 5 bases and at J to 4 bases, leaving 4 bases not matched to a gene. CDR1 and CDR2 (germline): DFQATT, SNEGSKA (reference sequence). CDR3 in amino acids: CSAWDRGGYGYTF. The CDR3 DNA reads TGCAGTGCTTGGGACAGGGGTGGCTATGGCTACACCTTC.

The rearrangement joins TRBV9 to TRBJ2-2; no clear D gene. Trimming removed 0 bases from V and 6 bases from J, with 9 bases in between. The CDR3 sequence is 14 residues long. From germline, CDR1 is SGDLS and CDR2 YYNGEE. CDR3 in DNA: TGTGCCAGCAGCGTAGATCAGAAATCCGGGGAGCTGTTTTTT. This codes for CASSVDQKSGELFF.

This clonotype was picked up many times. The chain uses TRBV20-1 and TRBJ1-1; maybe TRBD1 (5 bases). The CDR3 sequence is 13 residues long. V was pared by 3 bases and J by 1 base, with 9 bases between. The germline V gene encodes CDR1 DFQATT and CDR2 SNEGSKA (reference sequence). For the CDR3, the DNA is TGCAGTGCTAGGGTGACAGCGAACACTGAAGCTTTCTTT. Its translation: CSARVTANTEAFF.

This clonotype was counted ten times or more. The chain combines TRBV12-3 or TRBV12-4 with TRBJ2-5, with TRBD2 matching over 11 bases. V dropped 5 bases and J dropped 2; count of bases not matched to a gene: 7. The CDR3 sequence is 16 residues long. The CDR3, as DNA: TGTGCCAGCAGTGGGACTAGCGGTTGGAATCAAGAGACCCAGTACTTC. As protein: CASSGTSGWNQETQYF.

This clonotype was counted a few times. A junction boundary mismatches the germline segment, possibly from a read error. This chain links TRBV2 with TRBJ1-6; D is undetermined. Germline values: CDR1 SNHLY, CDR2 FYNNEI. This CDR3 region has 15 residues. DNA of the CDR3: TGTGCCAGCAAACCATCAGACACGTATAATTCACCCCTCAACTTT. Translation: CASKPSDTYNSPLNF.

This clonotype showed up many times. This rearrangement joins TRBV3-1 to TRBJ2-1; D remains unclear. CDR1 is LGHDT, CDR2 YNNKEL, per germline (reference sequence). The length of the CDR3 is 12 residues. The germline V and J ends were trimmed by 7 bases and 6 bases, with 10 bases remaining between them. This CDR3 reads CASISISNEQFF. CDR3 DNA sequence: TGTGCCAGCATCTCGATATCCAATGAGCAGTTCTTC.

This clonotype was detected many times. The chain joins TRBV18 to TRBJ2-1, with D perhaps TRBD2 (5 bases). Germline CDR1 and CDR2: KGHSH and LQKENI. The CDR3 is made up of 17 amino acids. The V end lost 3 bases, the J end lost 0 bases, and 15 bases lay between the germline ends. The CDR3 sequence is CASSPGLARHSYNEQFF. Here the CDR3 DNA reads TGTGCCAGCTCACCTGGGCTAGCTCGCCACTCCTACAATGAGCAGTTCTTC. The full variable domain, in which reference TRBV18 and TRBJ2-1 provide the parts outside the CDR3, is NAGVMQNPRHLVRRRGQEARLRCSPMKGHSHVYWYRQLPEEGLKFMVYLQKENIIDESGMPKERFSAEFPKEGPSILRIQQVVRGDSAAYFCASSPGLARHSYNEQFFGPGTRLTVL.

This clonotype was picked up many times. The rearrangement links TRBV7-6 to TRBJ2-3, with D unclear. The CDR3 spans 18 residues. The ends were cut back, 2 bases at V and 2 bases at J, with 20 bases in the middle. Germline V CDR1 and CDR2: SGHVS, FNYEAQ. The DNA of the CDR3 is TGTGCCAGCAGCTTATTTGGGAAGCCCGTCGTAGACACAGATACGCAGTATTTT. It yields the protein CASSLFGKPVVDTDTQYF.

The sample holds many counts of this clonotype. This chain links TRBV24-1 with TRBJ2-5, with 12 bases matching TRBD2. The CDR3 runs 16 residues. Germline assignment: CDR1 KGHDR and CDR2 SFDVKD. Losses at the gene ends were 4 bases for V and 5 bases for J; bases not matched to a gene: 7. The CDR3 DNA sequence: TGTGCCACCAGTGACCGGACTAGCGGGGAGAGGGAGACCCAGTACTTC. It is translated as CATSDRTSGERETQYF.

In its sample, this clonotype was seen many times. This sequence joins TRBV10-1 and TRBJ2-1; 16 nucleotides match TRBD2. V lost 2 bases to trimming and J lost 9 bases; unmatched junction nucleotides: 16. Germline CDR1 WNHNN, CDR2 SYGVQD (reference sequence). The CDR3 loop spans 20 amino acids. For the CDR3, the DNA is TGCGCCAGCAGTGAGCAACCGGGACTAGCGGGGGGGCTCCGAAGAGGTGAGCAGTTCTTC. Its translation: CASSEQPGLAGGLRRGEQFF.